A selection of T cell receptor beta chains follows, all from one sample in a study of beta chain features in type 1 diabetes. Here immunoSEQ multiplex PCR was the method, and the copy in TCRdb shows in-frame clones only, minus some. The table lists around 180,000 clones, around 13% of them singletons. The sequenced sample was central memory CD4+ T cells from blood. Receptors were obtained from a woman under 30 in good health. Each CDR3 is given with its conserved first and last residue. Fields, in order: D gene, V gene, J gene, clone size, CDR3 protein, CDR3 DNA. A D gene is named only where the DNA matches it firmly. Clone size is shown for a subset of rows, as once, few, many or a class of expanded clone.

NA	TRBV7-3	TRBJ2-1	NA	CASSLTASDPEGLDLNEQFF	TGTGCCAGCAGCTTAACTGCGAGCGACCCAGAGGGTCTTGATCTGAATGAGCAGTTCTTC
TRBD2	TRBV4-1	TRBJ2-2	few	CASSDSGRAGGELFF	TGCGCCAGCAGCGATAGCGGGAGGGCGGGCGGGGAGCTGTTTTTT
TRBD1	TRBV5-6	TRBJ2-2	once	CASSPIDRGDTGELFF	TGTGCCAGCAGCCCCATCGACAGGGGAGACACCGGGGAGCTGTTTTTT
NA	TRBV9	TRBJ1-5	few	CASSEGSGLEKPQHF	TGTGCCAGCAGCGAGGGATCAGGGCTGGAAAAGCCCCAGCATTTT
TRBD2	TRBV29-1	TRBJ2-3	few	CSVDGLTSGISDTQYF	TGCAGCGTTGATGGCCTGACTAGCGGGATCTCCGATACGCAGTATTTT
TRBD2	TRBV4-2	TRBJ2-1	few	CASSQNKGLAFYNEQFF	TGTGCCAGCAGCCAAAACAAGGGACTAGCGTTCTACAATGAGCAGTTCTTC
TRBD1	TRBV28	TRBJ2-7	NA	CASSLWSLRTGGAAAYEQYF	TGTGCCAGCAGCTTATGGTCTCTTAGGACAGGGGGCGCGGCGGCCTACGAGCAGTACTTC
NA	TRBV18	TRBJ1-1	NA	CASSPISRNTEAFF	TGTGCCAGCTCACCAATTTCCAGGAACACTGAAGCTTTCTTT
TRBD1	TRBV5-1	TRBJ2-1	NA	CASSLGQGDWSEQFF	TGCGCCAGCAGCTTGGGACAGGGGGATTGGAGTGAGCAGTTCTTC
NA	TRBV29-1	TRBJ2-5	NA	CSVRELEETQYF	TGCAGCGTCCGGGAACTGGAAGAGACCCAGTACTTC
NA	TRBV4-3	TRBJ1-2	NA	CASRRAASPQNYGYTF	TGCGCCAGCAGGAGGGCAGCTTCTCCCCAAAACTATGGCTACACCTTC
NA	TRBV5-1	TRBJ2-7	NA	CASSLGAGYSYEQYF	TGCGCCAGCAGCTTGGGGGCGGGGTACTCCTACGAGCAGTACTTC
NA	TRBV11-2	TRBJ2-7	NA	CASSLTGRYEQYF	TGTGCCAGCAGCTTGACAGGGAGGTACGAGCAGTACTTC
TRBD2	TRBV7-6	TRBJ2-3	NA	CASSATSGLSTDTQYF	TGTGCCAGCAGCGCGACTAGCGGGCTTAGCACAGATACGCAGTATTTT
TRBD2	TRBV9	TRBJ2-1	NA	CASSVGLAGGDNEQFF	TGTGCCAGCAGCGTCGGACTAGCGGGAGGGGACAATGAGCAGTTCTTC
NA	TRBV18	TRBJ1-4	NA	CASSPVSGEKLFF	TGTGCCAGCTCACCAGTATCGGGGGAAAAACTGTTTTTT
TRBD1	TRBV18	TRBJ1-2	NA	CASSARQGHSANYGYTF	TGTGCCAGCTCAGCAAGACAGGGCCATTCAGCTAACTATGGCTACACCTTC
TRBD2	TRBV30	TRBJ2-3	few	CAWSSGRGADTQYF	TGTGCCTGGAGTTCCGGGAGGGGGGCAGATACGCAGTATTTT
NA	TRBV30	TRBJ2-5	NA	CAWKGDWETQYF	TGTGCCTGGAAAGGGGATTGGGAGACCCAGTACTTC
NA	TRBV29-1	TRBJ1-1	few	CSVTPGSHGSAEAFF	TGCAGCGTTACCCCGGGGTCCCACGGTAGTGCTGAAGCTTTCTTT
NA	TRBV28	TRBJ1-5	NA	CASSLEGVGTNQPQHF	TGTGCCAGCAGTTTAGAAGGGGTAGGGACTAATCAGCCCCAGCATTTT
NA	TRBV7-9	TRBJ2-7	NA	CASSPGQLEQYF	TGTGCCAGCAGCCCCGGACAGCTCGAGCAGTACTTC
TRBD1	TRBV28	TRBJ1-2	NA	CASSSPGQGGGYTF	TGTGCCAGCAGCTCCCCGGGACAGGGCGGTGGCTACACCTTC
TRBD1	TRBV2	TRBJ2-5	NA	CASSEGRRTGGRGETQYF	TGTGCCAGCAGTGAGGGAAGGCGCACAGGGGGTAGGGGAGAGACCCAGTACTTC
TRBD1	TRBV30	TRBJ2-1	few	CAWSLRDRQFF	TGTGCCTGGAGTCTCCGGGACAGGCAGTTCTTC
NA	TRBV28	TRBJ1-2	NA	CASSLFVAGRNTGYTF	TGTGCCAGCAGCCTCTTCGTAGCGGGACGTAACACGGGCTACACCTTC
NA	TRBV19	TRBJ1-5	few	CASRPPGRGLSNQPQHF	TGTGCCAGTAGGCCCCCGGGCAGGGGCCTTAGCAATCAGCCCCAGCATTTT
TRBD1	TRBV4-1	TRBJ1-1	NA	CASSPGQANTEAFF	TGCGCCAGCAGCCCGGGACAGGCGAACACTGAAGCTTTCTTT
NA	TRBV30	TRBJ2-7	few	CAWSPGQRTTYEQYF	TGTGCCTGGAGTCCCGGCCAGCGGACCACCTACGAGCAGTACTTC
TRBD1	TRBV9	TRBJ1-2	few	CASSVGGTGISHGYTF	TGTGCCAGCAGCGTAGGTGGGACAGGGATATCTCATGGCTACACCTTC
NA	TRBV19	TRBJ1-2	few	CASSGRGVYGYTF	TGTGCCAGTAGTGGTCGGGGAGTCTATGGCTACACCTTC
NA	TRBV5-1	TRBJ2-7	NA	CASSLASGFSGYEQYF	TGCGCCAGCAGCTTGGCCAGCGGATTTTCGGGTTACGAGCAGTACTTC
TRBD1	TRBV9	TRBJ2-7	few	CASSVGQGSHEQYF	TGTGCCAGCAGCGTGGGACAGGGGTCCCACGAGCAGTACTTC
NA	TRBV7-2	TRBJ2-1	NA	CASSLAYLLVF	TGTGCCAGCAGCTTAGCCTATTTGTTGGTCTTC
NA	TRBV15	TRBJ1-1	few	CATSSDDRSMNTEAFF	TGTGCCACCAGCAGTGACGACAGGTCCATGAACACTGAAGCTTTCTTT
TRBD1	TRBV11-3	TRBJ1-4	NA	CASPDRGCEKLFF	TGTGCCAGCCCGGACAGGGGATGTGAAAAACTGTTTTTT
TRBD2	TRBV30	TRBJ2-5	many	CAWEGTSGNRKTQYF	TGTGCCTGGGAAGGGACTAGCGGAAACAGAAAGACCCAGTACTTC